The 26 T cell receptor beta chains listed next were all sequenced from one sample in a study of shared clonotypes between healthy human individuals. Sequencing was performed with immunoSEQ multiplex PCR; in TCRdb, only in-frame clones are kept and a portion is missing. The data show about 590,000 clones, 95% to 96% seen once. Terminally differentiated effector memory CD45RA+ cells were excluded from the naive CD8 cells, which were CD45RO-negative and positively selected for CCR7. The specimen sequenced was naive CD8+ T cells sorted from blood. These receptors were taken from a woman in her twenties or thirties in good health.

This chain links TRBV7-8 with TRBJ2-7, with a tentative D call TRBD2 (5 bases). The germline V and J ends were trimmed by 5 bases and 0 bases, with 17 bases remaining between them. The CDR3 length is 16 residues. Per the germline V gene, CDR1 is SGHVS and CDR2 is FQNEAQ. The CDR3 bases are TGTGCCAGCAGCCCACGGAGCGGCCCAAGCTCCTACGAGCAGTACTTC. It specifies CASSPRSGPSSYEQYF.

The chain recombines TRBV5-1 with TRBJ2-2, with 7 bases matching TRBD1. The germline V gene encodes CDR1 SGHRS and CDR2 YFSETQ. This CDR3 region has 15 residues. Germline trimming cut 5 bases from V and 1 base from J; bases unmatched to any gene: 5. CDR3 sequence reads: CASSSTGMNTGELFF. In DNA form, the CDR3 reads TGCGCCAGCAGTTCGACAGGGATGAACACCGGGGAGCTGTTTTTT. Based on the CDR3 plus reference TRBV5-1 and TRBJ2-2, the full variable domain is KAGVTQTPRYLIKTRGQQVTLSCSPISGHRSVSWYQQTPGQGLQFLFEYFSETQRNKGNFPGRFSGRQFSNSRSEMNVSTLELGDSALYLCASSSTGMNTGELFFGEGSRLTVL.

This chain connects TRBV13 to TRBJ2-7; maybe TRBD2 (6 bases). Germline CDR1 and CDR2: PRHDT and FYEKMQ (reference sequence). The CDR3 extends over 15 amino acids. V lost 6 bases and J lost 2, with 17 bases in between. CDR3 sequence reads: CASSLRTTRAYEQYF. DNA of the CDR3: TGTGCCAGCAGTCTCCGGACGACTAGAGCCTACGAGCAGTACTTC.

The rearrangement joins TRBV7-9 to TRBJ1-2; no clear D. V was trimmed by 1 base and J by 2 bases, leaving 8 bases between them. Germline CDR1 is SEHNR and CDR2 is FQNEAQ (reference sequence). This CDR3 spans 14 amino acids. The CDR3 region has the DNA TGTGCCAGCAGCTTAGGGACGGGAAACTATGGCTACACCTTC. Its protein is CASSLGTGNYGYTF.

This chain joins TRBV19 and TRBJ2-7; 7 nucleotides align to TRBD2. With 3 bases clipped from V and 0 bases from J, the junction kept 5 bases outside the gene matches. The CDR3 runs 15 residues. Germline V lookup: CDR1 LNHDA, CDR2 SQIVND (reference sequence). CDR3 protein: CASSIRSGLSYEQYF. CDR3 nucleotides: TGTGCCAGTAGTATCCGTAGCGGGCTCTCCTACGAGCAGTACTTC.

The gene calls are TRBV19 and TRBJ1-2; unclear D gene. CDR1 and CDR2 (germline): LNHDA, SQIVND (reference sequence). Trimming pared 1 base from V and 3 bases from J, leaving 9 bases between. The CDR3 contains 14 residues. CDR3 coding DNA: TGTGCCAGTAGTATAGTTCCGGGGTACTATGGCTACACCTTC. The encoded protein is CASSIVPGYYGYTF.

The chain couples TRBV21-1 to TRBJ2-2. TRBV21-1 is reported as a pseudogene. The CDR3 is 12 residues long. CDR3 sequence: CASSKSPGELFF. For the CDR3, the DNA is TGTGCCAGCAGCAAATCCCCCGGGGAGCTGTTTTTT.

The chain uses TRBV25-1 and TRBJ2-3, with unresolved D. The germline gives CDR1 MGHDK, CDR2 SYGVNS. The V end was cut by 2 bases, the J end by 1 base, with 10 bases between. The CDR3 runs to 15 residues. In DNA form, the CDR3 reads TGTGCCAGCAGTGAAAAGGGATGGCGCACAGATACGCAGTATTTT. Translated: CASSEKGWRTDTQYF.

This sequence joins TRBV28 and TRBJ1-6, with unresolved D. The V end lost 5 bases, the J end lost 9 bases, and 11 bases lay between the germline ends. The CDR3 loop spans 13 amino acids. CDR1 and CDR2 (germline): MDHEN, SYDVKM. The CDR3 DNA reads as TGTGCCAGCAGTCTCCTCGACATTTCACCCCTCCACTTT. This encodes CASSLLDISPLHF. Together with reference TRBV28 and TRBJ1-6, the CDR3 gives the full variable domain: DVKVTQSSRYLVKRTGEKVFLECVQDMDHENMFWYRQDPGLGLRLIYFSYDVKMKEKGDIPEGYSVSREKKERFSLILESASTNQTSMYLCASSLLDISPLHFGNGTRLTVT.

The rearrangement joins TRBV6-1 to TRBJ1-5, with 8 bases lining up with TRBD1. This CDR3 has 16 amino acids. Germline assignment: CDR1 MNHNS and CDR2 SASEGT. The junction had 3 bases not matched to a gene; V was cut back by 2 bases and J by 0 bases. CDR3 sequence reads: CASSERTGYSNQPQHF. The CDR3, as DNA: TGTGCCAGCAGTGAACGGACAGGGTATAGCAATCAGCCCCAGCATTTT.

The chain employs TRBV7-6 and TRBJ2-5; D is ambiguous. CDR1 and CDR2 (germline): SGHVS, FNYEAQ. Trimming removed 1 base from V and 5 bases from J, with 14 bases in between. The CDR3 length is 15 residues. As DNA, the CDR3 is TGTGCCAGCAGCTTAGGAGTTGAGGTTGGGGAGACCCAGTACTTC. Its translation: CASSLGVEVGETQYF.

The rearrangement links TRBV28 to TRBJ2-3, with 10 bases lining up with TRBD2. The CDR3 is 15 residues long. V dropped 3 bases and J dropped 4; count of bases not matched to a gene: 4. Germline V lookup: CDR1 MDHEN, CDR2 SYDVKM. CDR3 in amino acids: CASSFTLAGSDTQYF. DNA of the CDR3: TGTGCCAGCAGTTTTACACTAGCGGGGTCAGATACGCAGTATTTT.

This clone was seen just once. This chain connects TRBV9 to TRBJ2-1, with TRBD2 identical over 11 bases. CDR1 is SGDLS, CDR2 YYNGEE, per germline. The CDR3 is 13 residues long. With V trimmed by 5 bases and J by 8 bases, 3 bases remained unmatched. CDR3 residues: CASSTSGSDEQFF. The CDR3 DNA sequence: TGTGCCAGCAGTACTAGCGGGAGTGATGAGCAGTTCTTC.

The CDR3 nucleotides read TGTGCCAGCAGCGCGCTGTCTGTTGGGAGAGGGGCAGATACGCAGTATTTT. This translates into CASSALSVGRGADTQYF. V gene TRBV7-8 combines with J gene TRBJ2-3; D tentatively fits TRBD1 or TRBD2 (5 bases each). Germline lookup yields CDR1 SGHVS and CDR2 FQNEAQ. V was cut by 5 bases and J by 4 bases, with 22 bases left in between. The CDR3 consists of 17 residues.

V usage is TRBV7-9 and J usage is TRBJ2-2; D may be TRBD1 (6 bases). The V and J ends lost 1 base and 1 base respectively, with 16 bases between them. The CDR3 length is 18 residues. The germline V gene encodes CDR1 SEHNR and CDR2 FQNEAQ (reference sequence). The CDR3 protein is CASSLVLRGILNTGELFF. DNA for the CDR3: TGTGCCAGCAGCTTAGTATTAAGGGGGATTTTGAACACCGGGGAGCTGTTTTTT.

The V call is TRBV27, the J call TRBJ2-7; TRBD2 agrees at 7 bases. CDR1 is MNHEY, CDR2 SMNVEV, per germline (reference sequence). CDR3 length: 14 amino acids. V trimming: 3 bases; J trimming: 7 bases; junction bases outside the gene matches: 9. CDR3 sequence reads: CASSFGGGPREQYF. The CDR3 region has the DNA TGTGCCAGCAGTTTCGGGGGAGGGCCGCGTGAGCAGTACTTC.

The DNA for the CDR3 is TGCGCCAGCACCGGGACCGACGGCTACACCTTC. This gives the protein CASTGTDGYTF. The rearrangement uses TRBV5-1 and TRBJ1-2, with D perhaps TRBD1 (5 bases). Per the germline V gene, CDR1 is SGHRS and CDR2 is YFSETQ. This CDR3 is 11 amino acids long. The V gene lost 6 bases and the J gene lost 8 bases, with 11 bases spanning the gap.

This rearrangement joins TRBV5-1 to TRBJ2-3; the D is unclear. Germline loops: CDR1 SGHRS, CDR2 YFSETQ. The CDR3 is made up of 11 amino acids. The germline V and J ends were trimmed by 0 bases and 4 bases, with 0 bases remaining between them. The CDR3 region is CASSLADTQYF. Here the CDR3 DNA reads TGCGCCAGCAGCTTGGCAGATACGCAGTATTTT.

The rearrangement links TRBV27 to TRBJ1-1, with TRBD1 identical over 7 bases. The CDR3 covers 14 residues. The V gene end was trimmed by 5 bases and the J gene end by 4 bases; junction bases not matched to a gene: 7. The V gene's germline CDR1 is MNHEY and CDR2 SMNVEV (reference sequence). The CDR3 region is CASSPLPGGTEAFF. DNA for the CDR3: TGTGCCAGCAGTCCGCTACCAGGGGGCACTGAAGCTTTCTTT.

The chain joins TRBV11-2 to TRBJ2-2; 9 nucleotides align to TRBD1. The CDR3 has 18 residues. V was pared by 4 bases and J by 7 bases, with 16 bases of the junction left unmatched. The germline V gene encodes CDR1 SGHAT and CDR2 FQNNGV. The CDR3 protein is CASSSERLRQGDFGELFF. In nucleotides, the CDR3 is TGTGCCAGCAGCTCCGAGAGACTGAGACAGGGGGATTTCGGGGAGCTGTTTTTT.

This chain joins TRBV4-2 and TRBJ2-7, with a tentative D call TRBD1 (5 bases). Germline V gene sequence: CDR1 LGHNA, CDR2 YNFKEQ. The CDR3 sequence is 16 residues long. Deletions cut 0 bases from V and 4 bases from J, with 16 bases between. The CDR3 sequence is CASSQEGASSSYEQYF. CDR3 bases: TGTGCCAGCAGCCAAGAAGGGGCAAGCAGTTCTTACGAGCAGTACTTC.

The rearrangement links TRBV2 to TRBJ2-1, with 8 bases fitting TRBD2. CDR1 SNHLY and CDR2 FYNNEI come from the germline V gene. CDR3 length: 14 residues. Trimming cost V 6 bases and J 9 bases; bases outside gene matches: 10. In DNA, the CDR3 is TGTGCCAGCAGGGGGACTAGGGGAATCCTTGAGCAGTTCTTC. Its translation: CASRGTRGILEQFF.

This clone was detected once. CDR3 loop: CASSETISYEQYF. The CDR3 bases are TGTGCCAGCTCCGAGACCATCTCCTACGAGCAGTACTTC. V usage is TRBV7-9 and J usage is TRBJ2-7; D not certain. V shed 8 bases and J shed 0 bases, with 11 bases lying between them. The length of the CDR3 is 13 residues. The germline CDR1 and CDR2 sequences are SEHNR and FQNEAQ (reference sequence).

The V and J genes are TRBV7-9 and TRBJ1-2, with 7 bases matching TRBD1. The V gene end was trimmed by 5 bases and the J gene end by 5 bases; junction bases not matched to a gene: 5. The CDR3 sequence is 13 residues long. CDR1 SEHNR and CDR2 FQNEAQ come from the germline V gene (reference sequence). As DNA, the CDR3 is TGTGCCAGCAGCCACGGGACAGCATATGGCTACACCTTC. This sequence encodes CASSHGTAYGYTF.

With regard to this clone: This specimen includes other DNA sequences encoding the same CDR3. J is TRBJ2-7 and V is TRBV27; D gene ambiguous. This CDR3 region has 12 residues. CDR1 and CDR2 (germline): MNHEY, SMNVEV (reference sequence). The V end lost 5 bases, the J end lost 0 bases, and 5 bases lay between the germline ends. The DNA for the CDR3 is TGTGCCAGCAGTCCCTCCTCCTACGAGCAGTACTTC. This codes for CASSPSSYEQYF.

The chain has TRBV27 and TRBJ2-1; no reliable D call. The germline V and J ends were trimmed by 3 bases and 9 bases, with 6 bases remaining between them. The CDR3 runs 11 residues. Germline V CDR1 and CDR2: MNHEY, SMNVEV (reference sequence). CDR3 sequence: CASSFGLEQFF. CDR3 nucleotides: TGTGCCAGCAGTTTTGGGCTTGAGCAGTTCTTC.